This T cell receptor (beta chain) emerged from a study of radiotherapy plus CTLA-4 blockade in lung cancer. Study context: Disease control was achieved by 31% of patients, and objective responses by 15% to 20%.

This CDR3 spans 15 amino acids. CDR1 is MGHRA, CDR2 YSYEKL, per germline. V lost 0 bases to trimming and J lost 0 bases, with 8 bases between them. To note about this clone: Its antigen is still unknown.

Measured with immunoSEQ multiplex PCR; TCRdb has only the in-frame clones, and not every one. Among some 90,000 clones, approximately 83% were seen once, and the ten largest hold just over 2%. Notes on the study in general: Blood-borne expansion of tumor-derived TCR clones followed radiotherapy plus ipilimumab.

The chain links TRBV4-1 to TRBJ2-5; D gene ambiguous. The receptor was derived from a human donor with non-small cell lung cancer who had a partial response to radiotherapy plus ipilimumab. Sequencing used peripheral blood, obtained from a patient treated with radiotherapy plus ipilimumab. The CDR3: CASSQDSRDQETQYF. CDR3 DNA: TGCGCCAGCAGCCAAGATTCTCGGGACCAAGAGACCCAGTACTTC.